A single sample gave rise to the 19 T cell receptor beta chains below, sequenced in a study of PD-1 blockade in classical Hodgkin lymphoma. Every single patient, without exception, relapsed after autologous stem cell transplantation, and brentuximab vedotin exposure varied. TCRdb's table, derived via immunoSEQ multiplex PCR, lists solely in-frame clones and lacks some. Among tens of thousands of clones, 85% to 90% were seen once, and the ten largest hold about 15%. This specimen was peripheral blood mononuclear cells (PBMCs), taken at baseline. These receptors all stem from a human donor with classical Hodgkin lymphoma.

The rearrangement links TRBV7-9 to TRBJ2-3, with TRBD2 matching 10 bases. Germline loops: CDR1 SEHNR, CDR2 FQNEAQ (reference sequence). The V and J ends lost 4 bases and 1 base, in that order; junction bases with no gene match: 2. CDR3 size: 15 residues. The CDR3 nucleotides are TGTGCCAGCAGCTCTGGACTAGCGGGCACAGATACGCAGTATTTT. Translating gives CASSSGLAGTDTQYF. Full variable domain (outside the CDR3, taken from reference TRBV7-9 and TRBJ2-3): DTGVSQNPRHKITKRGQNVTFRCDPISEHNRLYWYRQTLGQGPEFLTYFQNEAQLEKSRLLSDRFSAERPKGSFSTLEIQRTEQGDSAMYLCASSSGLAGTDTQYFGPGTRLTVL.

V gene TRBV7-9 combines with J gene TRBJ2-5, with a possible D match to TRBD1 (5 bases). Trimming took 5 bases from V and 2 from J, leaving 9 bases between them. This CDR3 is 13 amino acids long. CDR1 SEHNR and CDR2 FQNEAQ come from the germline V gene (reference sequence). The CDR3, as DNA: TGTGCCAGCAGCCGAAGGACACAAGAGACCCAGTACTTC. Its protein product is CASSRRTQETQYF.

The chain is built from TRBV27 and TRBJ2-2, with 7 bases aligning to TRBD1. There are 16 residues in the CDR3. CDR1 and CDR2 from the germline V gene are MNHEY and SMNVEV (reference sequence). Trimming at V came to 8 bases and at J to 5 bases, leaving 14 bases not matched to a gene. The CDR3 coding sequence is TGTGCCAGCCGGCTAAACAGGGGTCCAGGGACCGGGGAGCTGTTTTTT. It specifies CASRLNRGPGTGELFF.

Details on this clone: One end of the junction does not line up with germline, which may come from a read error. This chain uses TRBV10-3 with TRBJ2-1; 8 nucleotides match TRBD1. The CDR3 runs to 13 residues. CDR1 and CDR2 from the germline V gene are ENHRY and SYGVKD. Here the CDR3 DNA reads TGTGCCATCAGCGAGTCAGGGGGCAGGGAGCAGTTCTTC. This sequence encodes CAISESGGREQFF.

V and J are TRBV5-1 and TRBJ2-7, with 7 bases lining up with TRBD2. This CDR3 has 14 amino acids. Losses at the gene ends were 0 bases for V and 2 bases for J; bases not matched to a gene: 2. Germline CDR1 reads SGHRS; CDR2 reads YFSETQ. The CDR3 reads CASSLEAGTYEQYF. DNA for the CDR3: TGCGCCAGCAGCTTGGAAGCGGGGACCTACGAGCAGTACTTC.

The chain uses TRBV27 and TRBJ2-1; 10 nucleotides agree with TRBD2. V was pared by 0 bases and J by 5 bases, with 1 base of the junction left unmatched. The CDR3 totals 15 residues. Per the germline V gene, CDR1 is MNHEY and CDR2 is SMNVEV (reference sequence). CDR3 residues: CASSLSSGGHNEQFF. The CDR3 nucleotides read TGTGCCAGCAGTTTATCTAGCGGGGGGCACAATGAGCAGTTCTTC.

The chain carries TRBV30 and TRBJ1-5; D is unclear. This CDR3 spans 13 amino acids. Looked up from germline, CDR1 is GTSNPN and CDR2 is SVGIG (reference sequence). The V end lost 2 bases, the J end lost 4 bases, and 9 bases lay between the germline ends. The CDR3 sequence: CAWSSGMNQPQHF. Here the CDR3 DNA reads TGTGCCTGGAGTTCTGGGATGAATCAGCCCCAGCATTTT. Filled out from reference TRBV30 and TRBJ1-5, the complete variable domain reads SQTIHQWPATLVQPVGSPLSLECTVEGTSNPNLYWYRQAAGRGLQLLFYSVGIGQISSEVPQNLSASRPQDRQFILSSKKLLLSDSGFYLCAWSSGMNQPQHFGDGTRLSIL.

V usage is TRBV19 and J usage is TRBJ1-1; D possibly corresponds to TRBD1 (6 bases). Germline V CDR1 and CDR2: LNHDA, SQIVND (reference sequence). This CDR3 contains 14 residues. V shed 4 bases and J shed 5 bases, with 14 bases lying between them. CDR3 in amino acids: CASSTTGSWTEAFF. In DNA, the CDR3 is TGTGCCAGTAGTACAACAGGGTCTTGGACTGAAGCTTTCTTT.

This chain joins TRBV18 and TRBJ2-7; tentative D call: TRBD2 (5 bases). V lost 3 bases and J 1 base, leaving 7 bases between the germline ends. This CDR3 is built from 13 residues. Germline loops: CDR1 KGHSH, CDR2 LQKENI. CDR3: CASSPSGSYEQYF. The DNA for the CDR3 is TGTGCCAGCTCACCGTCGGGGTCCTACGAGCAGTACTTC.

The CDR3 sequence is CASSLAGYEQYF. The DNA for the CDR3 is TGTGCCAGCAGTTTAGCGGGGTACGAGCAGTACTTC. The chain recombines TRBV6-1 with TRBJ2-7, with 8 bases lining up with TRBD2. V shed 5 bases and J 4 bases; nucleotides not matched to a gene: 1. This CDR3 is built from 12 residues. Germline-derived CDR1 and CDR2 are MNHNS and SASEGT.

The CDR3 here is CASSWADRVKTYEQYF. DNA of the CDR3: TGTGCCAGCAGCTGGGCCGACAGGGTCAAGACCTACGAGCAGTACTTC. The V and J genes are TRBV5-5 and TRBJ2-7; 7 nucleotides align to TRBD1. Germline assignment: CDR1 SGHKS and CDR2 YYEKEE (reference sequence). The CDR3 runs to 16 residues. V trimming: 3 bases; J trimming: 2 bases; junction bases outside the gene matches: 11.

The chain carries TRBV2 and TRBJ2-2; 11 nucleotides match TRBD2. The CDR3 runs 19 residues. With V trimmed by 5 bases and J by 3 bases, 14 bases remained unmatched. Germline CDR1 SNHLY, CDR2 FYNNEI. The CDR3 protein is CASSSNLEPTSGDTGELFF. The CDR3 nucleotides read TGTGCCAGCAGTTCCAACTTGGAACCGACTAGCGGGGACACCGGGGAGCTGTTTTTT.

The CDR3 bases are TGTGCCACCAGCATCCGGCACCCTGCAACTAATGAAAAACTGTTTTTT. Protein product: CATSIRHPATNEKLFF. The gene calls are TRBV15 and TRBJ1-4, with D hard to call. The CDR3 sequence is 16 residues long. The V end lost 4 bases, the J end lost 0 bases, and 12 bases lay between the germline ends. Germline V CDR1 and CDR2: LNHNV, YYDKDF (reference sequence).

The chain joins TRBV19 to TRBJ1-5; possibly TRBD1 for D (5 bases). V was trimmed by 2 bases and J by 3 bases, leaving 26 bases between them. Germline CDR1 and CDR2: LNHDA and SQIVND (reference sequence). The CDR3 sequence is 20 residues long. CDR3 loop: CASSINPTIREGVDNQPQHF. Here the CDR3 DNA reads TGTGCCAGTAGTATAAACCCAACGATCAGGGAAGGGGTCGACAATCAGCCCCAGCATTTT. Filled out from reference TRBV19 and TRBJ1-5, the complete variable domain reads DGGITQSPKYLFRKEGQNVTLSCEQNLNHDAMYWYRQDPGQGLRLIYYSQIVNDFQKGDIAEGYSVSREKKESFPLTVTSAQKNPTAFYLCASSINPTIREGVDNQPQHFGDGTRLSIL.

The chain uses TRBV30 and TRBJ2-5; D uncertain. The CDR3 sequence is 14 residues long. V was pared by 0 bases and J by 5 bases, with 13 bases between. Germline V gene data show CDR1 as GTSNPN and CDR2 as SVGIG (reference sequence). The CDR3 here is CAWSVSPTVETQYF. Here the CDR3 DNA reads TGTGCCTGGAGTGTATCCCCCACCGTGGAGACCCAGTACTTC.

A word on this clone: Its ends do not fully match the called genes, so a read error is possible. V is TRBV30 and J is TRBJ2-2; TRBD1 is a possible D gene (7 bases). Germline loops: CDR1 GTSNPN, CDR2 SVGIG (reference sequence). The CDR3 is 15 amino acids. The CDR3 sequence: CAWSVSLGGGGQLFF. The CDR3 nucleotides read TGTGCCTGGAGTGTTTCACTAGGAGGGGGCGGGCAGCTGTTTTTT.

This clone has a single count. The chain is built from TRBV19 and TRBJ2-5, with D hard to call. Germline V gene lookup returns CDR1 LNHDA and CDR2 SQIVND (reference sequence). This CDR3 comprises 16 residues. Trimming left V 10 bases short and J 4 bases short, with 25 bases between. The CDR3 sequence is CATSSRSSPSLETQYF. As DNA, the CDR3 is TGTGCCACCAGTAGTAGGTCCAGCCCATCCCTAGAGACCCAGTACTTC.

The J gene is TRBJ2-5, the V gene TRBV27; D not resolved. This CDR3 region has 15 residues. Germline CDR1 reads MNHEY; CDR2 reads SMNVEV (reference sequence). The V end lost 4 bases, the J end lost 3 bases, and 15 bases lay between the germline ends. The CDR3 sequence is CASSSGRSTKETQYF. The DNA of the CDR3 is TGTGCCAGCAGTTCCGGCAGGTCCACTAAAGAGACCCAGTACTTC.

This sequence joins TRBV7-9 and TRBJ1-1; the match to TRBD1 covers 10 bases. The CDR3 totals 18 residues. The germline V gene has CDR1 SEHNR and CDR2 FQNEAQ (reference sequence). V lost 1 base and J lost 2; bases outside the gene matches: 10. In nucleotides, the CDR3 is TGTGCCAGCAGCTTAGGGAGACAGGGGGCAGAACTTAACACTGAAGCTTTCTTT. This codes for CASSLGRQGAELNTEAFF.